These 20 T cell receptor gamma chains originate from one sample sequenced in a study of Vδ1+ human thymocytes. Extracted RNA was reverse transcribed into cDNA. CDR3 amplicons came from multiplex PCR with pooled V-gene forward and constant-region reverse primers. With CATT, TCRdb re-called clones from the multiplex PCR reads. The data hold approximately 40,000 gamma-chain clones, with around 21% observed a single time. Study observations and caveats: Thymic TRG and TRD repertoires appeared highly polyclonal.

Their antigen targets remain unknown. The sample consisted of Vdelta1+ gamma-delta thymocytes from the thymus. Subset noted: FACS-sorted CD3+ TCRalphabeta- TCRVdelta1+ TCRVdelta2- thymocytes. The receptors shown here come from a girl under two years old who had congenital heart surgery.

As for this clone: At one boundary the junction diverges from the germline segment, which might be a read error. The chain couples TRGV9 to TRGJP2. Germline lookup yields CDR1 GITISATS and CDR2 ISYDGTV (reference sequence). This CDR3 has 16 amino acids. The CDR3 nucleotides are TGCGCCTTGTGGGAGGTGCGAAGTAGTAGTGATTGGATCAAGACGTTT. The encoded protein is CALWEVRSSSDWIKTF.

This clone appeared a few times. Other nucleotide sequences from this sample produce the same CDR3. The chain has TRGV2 and TRGJ1 or TRGJ2. Looked up from germline, CDR1 is EGSNGY and CDR2 is YDSYNSKV. With V trimmed by 0 bases and J by 12 bases, 5 bases remained unmatched. CDR3 length: 11 residues. The CDR3 region has the DNA TGTGCCACCTGGGACGGGCTGAGGAAACTCTTT. Its translation: CATWDGLRKLF.

The V gene is TRGV8, the J gene TRGJP2. V dropped 4 bases and J dropped 0; count of bases not matched to a gene: 8. The CDR3 has 16 amino acids. Germline CDR1 reads VENAVY; CDR2 reads YDSYNSRV. This CDR3 reads CATWDGLYSSDWIKTF. In DNA, the CDR3 is TGTGCCACCTGGGACGGACTATATAGTAGTGATTGGATCAAGACGTTT.

This rearrangement joins TRGV9 to TRGJP. The V gene's germline CDR1 is GITISATS and CDR2 ISYDGTV (reference sequence). The V segment lost 2 bases and the J segment 13 bases; nucleotides outside the gene matches: 11. This CDR3 has 16 residues. The DNA of the CDR3 is TGTGCCTTGTGGGAGGATACAAGGGGAGGCAAAAAAATCAAGGTATTT. It codes for CALWEDTRGGKKIKVF.

This clone occurred a few times. J is TRGJ1 or TRGJ2 and V is TRGV9. CDR1 is GITISATS and CDR2 is ISYDGTV in the germline V gene (reference sequence). After removal of 6 bases from V and 5 bases from J, the junction contained 10 bases not matched to a gene. This CDR3 is 13 amino acids long. The CDR3 sequence: CALWPLHHYKKLF. The DNA for the CDR3 is TGTGCCTTGTGGCCTCTCCATCATTATAAGAAACTCTTT.

Points on this clone: A much larger clone lies one base from this, so it may be a read error. This chain connects TRGV3 to TRGJ1 or TRGJ2. The CDR3 is made up of 12 amino acids. V lost 2 bases and J lost 4; bases outside the gene matches: 2. Per germline, CDR1 VTNTFY and CDR2 YDVSTARD (reference sequence). CDR3 in DNA: TGTGCCACCTGGGACATCTATTATAAGAAACTCTTT. This gives the protein CATWDIYYKKLF.

This rearrangement joins TRGV2 to TRGJ1 or TRGJ2. Germline CDR1 and CDR2: EGSNGY and YDSYNSKV. V lost 0 bases to trimming and J lost 0 bases; unmatched junction nucleotides: 5. This CDR3 has 15 residues. The CDR3 bases are TGTGCCACCTGGGACGGGTCAGAGAATTATTATAAGAAACTCTTT. It yields the protein CATWDGSENYYKKLF.

J is TRGJP1 and V is TRGV9. Germline CDR1 is GITISATS and CDR2 is ISYDGTV (reference sequence). There are 16 residues in the CDR3. J was trimmed by 0 bases and V by 2 bases; bases with no gene match: 6. DNA of the CDR3: TGTGCCTTGTGGGAGGACCTTCATACCACTGGTTGGTTCAAGATATTT. It yields the protein CALWEDLHTTGWFKIF.

This clone was counted between two and nine times. The V call is TRGV4, the J call TRGJP2. Germline CDR1 and CDR2: EGSTGY and YDSYTSSV. The CDR3 sequence is 14 residues long. J lost 8 bases, V lost 5 bases, and 11 bases had no gene match. CDR3 protein: CATWAHTTDWIKTF. The DNA of the CDR3 is TGTGCCACCTGGGCCCACACCACCGATTGGATCAAGACGTTT.

This rearrangement joins TRGV3 to TRGJ1 or TRGJ2. J lost 5 bases, V lost 3 bases, and 13 bases had no gene match. Germline loops: CDR1 VTNTFY, CDR2 YDVSTARD (reference sequence). This CDR3 has 15 residues. CDR3 DNA: TGTGCCACCTGGGACGAGGGGCGCTTTCATTATAAGAAACTCTTT. Encoded protein: CATWDEGRFHYKKLF.

The chain couples TRGV2 to TRGJP2. The CDR3 extends over 15 amino acids. The V gene's germline CDR1 is EGSNGY and CDR2 YDSYNSKV. Losses at the gene ends were 2 bases for V and 2 bases for J; bases not matched to a gene: 5. In DNA, the CDR3 is TGTGCCACCTGGGACGTATCCAGTAGTGATTGGATCAAGACGTTT. Protein: CATWDVSSSDWIKTF.

The V and J genes are TRGV4 and TRGJ1 or TRGJ2. CDR1 and CDR2 (germline): EGSTGY, YDSYTSSV. The CDR3 spans 13 residues. The ends lost 3 bases at V and 3 bases at J; junction bases unmatched: 5. The CDR3 loop is CATWDYLYYKKLF. As DNA, the CDR3 is TGTGCCACCTGGGATTACCTTTATTATAAGAAACTCTTT.

On this clone: At one end, the junction sequence differs from germline, possibly due to a read error. The rearrangement joins TRGV9 to TRGJ1 or TRGJ2. In germline, CDR1 is GITISATS, CDR2 ISYDGTV (reference sequence). CDR3 length: 11 residues. The CDR3 loop reads CALRDSAKKLF. As DNA, the CDR3 is TGTGCCTTGCGGGATTCGGCTAAGAAACTCTTT.

This clone occurred many times. This chain links TRGV8 with TRGJ1 or TRGJ2. CDR1 is VENAVY and CDR2 is YDSYNSRV in the germline V gene. The V segment lost 3 bases and the J segment 4 bases; nucleotides outside the gene matches: 3. The CDR3 loop spans 12 amino acids. The CDR3 spells CATWDHYYKKLF. The CDR3 region has the DNA TGTGCCACCTGGGATCACTATTATAAGAAACTCTTT.

V gene TRGV3 combines with J gene TRGJ1 or TRGJ2. CDR1 and CDR2 from the germline V gene are VTNTFY and YDVSTARD (reference sequence). CDR3 length equals 16 residues. V was clipped by 0 bases and J by 2 bases; unmatched bases: 10. For the CDR3, the DNA is TGTGCCACCTGGGACAGGCGGCTTGGTGATTATTATAAGAAACTCTTT. Amino acids: CATWDRRLGDYYKKLF.

This chain joins TRGV8 and TRGJP1. Germline V lookup: CDR1 VENAVY, CDR2 YDSYNSRV. The CDR3 spans 12 residues. V trimming: 1 base; J trimming: 8 bases; junction bases outside the gene matches: 1. Here the CDR3 reads CATWDRGWFKIF. In nucleotides, the CDR3 is TGTGCCACCTGGGATAGAGGTTGGTTCAAGATATTT.

This clone has only a few counts. This chain uses TRGV4 with TRGJ1 or TRGJ2. Germline values: CDR1 EGSTGY, CDR2 YDSYTSSV. The CDR3 sequence is 10 residues long. Trimming took 2 bases from V and 13 from J; bases not matched to a gene: 5. CDR3 sequence (DNA): TGTGCCACCTGGGATGTGAACAAACTCTTT. Its translation: CATWDVNKLF.

The chain employs TRGV9 and TRGJ1 or TRGJ2. V lost 2 bases to trimming and J lost 10 bases; unmatched junction nucleotides: 11. Germline values: CDR1 GITISATS, CDR2 ISYDGTV (reference sequence). The CDR3 has 13 amino acids. CDR3 DNA: TGTGCCTTGTGGGAGGCTCCGAGTGGAAAGAAACTCTTT. Its translation is CALWEAPSGKKLF.

Worth noting for this clone: The junction shows a germline mismatch at one end, possibly a read error. The rearrangement links TRGV2 to TRGJP2. The CDR3 loop spans 16 amino acids. Germline V CDR1 and CDR2: EGSNGY, YDSYNSKV. The CDR3 here is CATRPPGGSSDRIKTF. Here the CDR3 DNA reads TGTGCCACCCGACCACCCGGGGGTAGTAGTGATCGGATCAAGACGTTT.

This clone was seen a few times. This chain connects TRGV8 to TRGJ1 or TRGJ2. The CDR3 is 10 residues long. Trimming took 5 bases from V and 10 from J; bases not matched to a gene: 5. Germline values: CDR1 VENAVY, CDR2 YDSYNSRV. The CDR3 nucleotides read TGTGCCACCTGGGGACAGAAGAAACTCTTT. Translated: CATWGQKKLF.